Described below is a single TCR beta chain sequence and its context. There is no known antigen for this receptor. There are no base qualities to consult, and no much larger clone falls within one base. The data derive from a study of Graves' ophthalmopathy and Graves' hyperthyroidism (dated by TCRdb to 2017 to 2018). Background on the whole study: Stable hyperthyroidism was defined as no progression to ophthalmopathy within 18 months of follow-up. The study used TCR beta repertoire signatures to distinguish Graves' ophthalmopathy from Graves' hyperthyroidism and to predict progression to ophthalmopathy. In total, some 130 blood samples were TCR-sequenced: roughly 45 ophthalmopathy, approximately 75 hyperthyroidism and some 17 hyperthyroidism-to-ophthalmopathy patients. To explore V-J signatures distinguishing ophthalmopathy from hyperthyroidism, a discovery set of approximately 100 patients (about 44 ophthalmopathy, roughly 55 stable hyperthyroidism) was enrolled. An independent validation cohort was composed of around 19 hyperthyroidism patients and around 16 patients who later progressed from hyperthyroidism to ophthalmopathy. In roughly 6 hyperthyroidism patients, the T-cell repertoire of thyroid tissue was compared with the T-cell repertoire of blood. Following sampling, methimazole starting at 30 mg daily was administered to hyperthyroidism patients, and high-dose intravenous methylprednisolone was administered to ophthalmopathy patients. Broader findings and caveats from the paper: Among expanded thyroid clonotypes with frequency above 0.001, most also showed up in blood, which suggests that blood repertoires may reflect the thyroid immune response. In validation, the model predicted ophthalmopathy progression with 55% to 71% sensitivity and around 72% specificity; roughly eleven predicted patients were CT-confirmed with GO in a median of approximately six months. Ophthalmopathy was separated from stable hyperthyroidism by the 13-signature model with roughly 88% sensitivity and just under 84% specificity in cross-validation and with 80%/75% in the test set. No statistical method was used to set the sample size in advance, and the investigators knew which group each participant was assigned to.

The CDR3 measures 16 amino acids from cysteine to phenylalanine. Only the CDR3 region is kept as DNA, spanning 48 bases read in frame from base 1. CDR1 is given as ENHRY and CDR2 as SYGVKD, both from the germline V gene. Trimming costs V 3 bases and J 10 bases, and their ends lie 19 bases apart. The hyperthyroidism patients were 18 to 65 years old and newly diagnosed, with a disease duration of less than 2 months. Patients with other autoimmune diseases, uncontrolled infections, pregnancy or lactation were excluded from the study. Diagnosis relied on clinical symptoms, serum thyroxine, TRAb, thyroid ultrasound and orbital computed tomography. Trizol reagent was used to extract the total RNA, and its quality was then checked on an Agilent 2100 Bioanalyzer. TCR beta CDR3 regions were amplified from RNA transcripts for repertoire sequencing. The first round was an RT-PCR using HTBI primers with the Qiagen OneStep RT-PCR kit, and this first round was followed by a second-round multiplex PCR, then size selection and purification. Libraries were sequenced on an Illumina HiSeq2000 using paired-end 100 bp reads. As for the authors' bioinformatics: SOAPnuke was used to process the reads, removing any read that contained adapters or uncalled bases, had a mean Phred below 15, or lacked an exact match to the constant primer or identifier. COPE v1.2.5 was used to merge the high-quality paired reads. Unique nucleotide sequences were defined as clonotypes and aligned to IMGT TRB V, D and J references using MiTCR v1.1. The analysis was limited to V-J combinations with a frequency above 0.0001, which together covered over 99% of the repertoires. For each V-J combination, a TCR clonal expansion and chaos score was defined as the ratio of F50 clonal expansion to chaos observed in the TCRdist matrix. Welch's t-statistics and random forest were used to reduce the features to about 12 V-J combinations, which were then used as input to a naive Bayes classifier. Thyroid-blood repertoire similarity was quantified with the Morisita-Horn index. The public reads were run again by TCRdb, first through fastp at Q25 and then through MiXCR, and only productive beta chains were kept. Every entry covers one CDR3 protein and lists the most common genes and DNA from its rows. The V and J calls were not made by the authors but by TCRdb's processing. Within this sample are around 590,000 distinct CDR3 sequences, with 35% to 40% of them counted one time only. 3.5% to 5% of the sample goes to the ten largest clones.

Sequences were obtained from peripheral blood or thyroid tissue (not recorded which). The receptor was derived from an adult man with Graves' hyperthyroidism. The chain joins TRBV10-3 to TRBJ1-6, with TRBD1 tentatively as D gene (6 bases match). Here the CDR3 is given as CAISDQNRGAGSPLHF. The nucleotide sequence is TGTGCCATCAGTGATCAAAATCGGGGGGCTGGATCACCCCTCCACTTT.